A single sample gave rise to the 31 T cell receptor beta chains below, sequenced in a study of spatial heterogeneity in lung cancer. Study-level findings and limits: The study found that expanded intratumoral alpha and beta TCR counts tracked tumor mutation counts.

Time point in this sample: sample taken at primary tumor resection. TCRdb reprocessed the 5' RACE reads with MiXCR, giving one entry per CDR3 protein. The sample holds around 95,000 distinct CDR3 sequences, about 4.4% seen once. Which antigens these TCRs recognize remains unknown. The sample here was lung tumor tissue, taken at surgery. The receptor set was obtained from a male donor with early-stage non-small cell lung cancer.

This clonotype has a count of ten or more. V is TRBV3-1 and J is TRBJ1-3; D remains unclear. This CDR3 comprises 16 residues. Between the trimmed V and J ends, which lost 1 base and 0 bases, there was a span of 10 bases. The germline V gene has CDR1 LGHDT and CDR2 YNNKEL (reference sequence). The CDR3 loop reads CASSQGSGISGNTIYF. CDR3 nucleotide sequence: TGTGCCAGCAGCCAAGGGTCCGGAATCTCTGGAAACACCATATATTTT.

This clonotype was counted many times. The V and J genes are TRBV11-2 and TRBJ2-1; 8 nucleotides match TRBD1. CDR1 and CDR2 from the germline V gene are SGHAT and FQNNGV. This CDR3 has 15 amino acids. V was pared by 2 bases and J by 8 bases, with 8 bases of the junction left unmatched. The CDR3 DNA reads as TGTGCCAGCAGCTTATTACAGGGGGGTTACTATGAGCAGTTCTTC. Encoded protein: CASSLLQGGYYEQFF.

This clonotype has ten or more counts. V gene TRBV28 combines with J gene TRBJ2-3; 7 bases line up with TRBD2. The CDR3 has 14 residues. Trimming at V came to 8 bases and at J to 1 base, leaving 6 bases not matched to a gene. Germline V gene sequence: CDR1 MDHEN, CDR2 SYDVKM. The CDR3 loop is CASVLAGRTDTQYF. CDR3 bases: TGTGCCAGCGTTTTAGCGGGTCGCACAGATACGCAGTATTTT.

This chain uses TRBV4-1 with TRBJ2-3; 15 bases are a match to TRBD2. Germline CDR1 MGHRA, CDR2 YSYEKL. The ends lost 3 bases at V and 7 bases at J; junction bases unmatched: 8. This CDR3 region has 17 residues. CDR3 bases: TGCGCCAGCAGCCAGGGGGGACTAGCGGGAGGTATACATACGCAGTATTTT. Protein sequence: CASSQGGLAGGIHTQYF.

This clonotype was found many times. V is TRBV10-3 and J is TRBJ1-6, with D perhaps matching TRBD1 (6 bases). V dropped 11 bases and J dropped 10 bases, with 18 bases sitting between them. This CDR3 region has 13 residues. Germline assignment: CDR1 ENHRY and CDR2 SYGVKD. In nucleotides, the CDR3 is TGTGCCGCCTCCGGGACAACTGGATCACCCCTCCACTTT. Translated: CAASGTTGSPLHF.

The V gene is TRBV11-2, the J gene TRBJ2-5; 14 bases are a match to TRBD2. J lost 4 bases, V lost 5 bases, and 3 bases had no gene match. The CDR3 has 15 residues. Germline V gene sequence: CDR1 SGHAT, CDR2 FQNNGV. The CDR3, as DNA: TGTGCCAGCAGCCAGGGACTAGCGGGAGTAGAGACCCAGTACTTC. Amino acid sequence: CASSQGLAGVETQYF.

In its sample, this clonotype was seen many times. The chain links TRBV27 to TRBJ2-2, with a tentative D call TRBD1 (6 bases). CDR1 MNHEY and CDR2 SMNVEV come from the germline V gene (reference sequence). The germline V and J ends were trimmed by 8 bases and 4 bases, with 14 bases remaining between them. The CDR3 consists of 14 residues. The CDR3 spells CASLQGSGTGELFF. CDR3 in DNA: TGTGCCAGCTTACAGGGATCGGGCACCGGGGAGCTGTTTTTT.

This clonotype was counted ten times or more. The rearrangement links TRBV2 to TRBJ2-3; D possibly corresponds to TRBD1 (6 bases). V lost 10 bases and J lost 2, with 16 bases in between. Germline V CDR1 and CDR2: SNHLY, FYNNEI. The CDR3 length is 14 residues. CDR3: CATTRDTNTDTQYF. The CDR3, as DNA: TGTGCCACCACTAGGGACACTAACACAGATACGCAGTATTTT.

Notes on this clonotype: This may come from a read error, since a much larger clone is one base off. This chain links TRBV27 with TRBJ2-7; D is possibly TRBD1 or TRBD2 (5 bases each). V was clipped by 5 bases and J by 6 bases, with 14 bases between them. The V gene's germline CDR1 is MNHEY and CDR2 SMNVEV (reference sequence). The CDR3 has 13 residues. CDR3: CASSPKRGCEQYF. The CDR3 coding sequence is TGTGCCAGCAGTCCTAAGAGGGGATGCGAGCAGTACTTC.

The table lists this clonotype with many counts. In DNA form, the CDR3 reads TGCGCCAGCAGCTTGGAGACAGGGAGCCGTTCACCCCTCCACTTT. This gives the protein CASSLETGSRSPLHF. The rearrangement joins TRBV5-1 to TRBJ1-6; 7 bases map to TRBD1. V trimming: 0 bases; J trimming: 9 bases; junction bases outside the gene matches: 6. The CDR3 has 15 amino acids. Germline CDR1 and CDR2: SGHRS and YFSETQ.

This clonotype was seen repeatedly, ten times or more. The rearrangement uses TRBV5-6 and TRBJ1-1, with D maybe TRBD1 (6 bases). Trimming pared 0 bases from V and 8 bases from J, leaving 14 bases between. Germline lookup yields CDR1 SGHDT and CDR2 YYEEEE. The CDR3 is made up of 14 amino acids. This CDR3 is CASSLGQASQEAFF. CDR3 nucleotides: TGTGCCAGCAGCTTGGGACAGGCCTCCCAGGAAGCTTTCTTT.

The table lists this clonotype with many counts. The rearrangement links TRBV2 to TRBJ2-7; TRBD2 aligns across 9 bases. CDR1 is SNHLY and CDR2 is FYNNEI in the germline V gene. V was clipped by 6 bases and J by 0 bases; unmatched bases: 9. The CDR3 spans 16 residues. The CDR3 DNA follows: TGTGCCAGCAGGGCGGCTAGCGGGATTAGCTCCTACGAGCAGTACTTC. Its protein is CASRAASGISSYEQYF.

The chain has TRBV4-1 and TRBJ2-2; TRBD1 might be the D (5 bases). Germline CDR1 reads MGHRA; CDR2 reads YSYEKL. This CDR3 has 16 amino acids. V lost 0 bases to trimming and J lost 6 bases, with 14 bases between them. DNA of the CDR3: TGCGCCAGCAGCCAAGATCGGGCAGGGTTGGCCGGGGAGCTGTTTTTT. Its protein is CASSQDRAGLAGELFF.

This clonotype occurred many times. The CDR3 nucleotides read TGTGCCAGCAGTAAAAACGGGGGGGCCTACGAGCAGTACTTC. Protein: CASSKNGGAYEQYF. The chain is built from TRBV25-1 and TRBJ2-7; 8 bases map to TRBD2. CDR3 length: 14 residues. V lost 5 bases and J lost 2; bases outside the gene matches: 5. In germline, CDR1 is MGHDK, CDR2 SYGVNS.

This chain uses TRBV10-3 with TRBJ1-5, with 7 nucleotides matching TRBD1. The CDR3 loop spans 13 amino acids. The germline CDR1 and CDR2 sequences are ENHRY and SYGVKD. Unmatched junction bases numbered 4, after V lost 4 bases and J lost 7 bases. CDR3 residues: CAISADRAQPQHF. The CDR3 bases are TGTGCCATCAGTGCCGACAGGGCACAGCCCCAGCATTTT.

There are many counts of this clonotype. V usage is TRBV2 and J usage is TRBJ2-3; D gene unclear. Germline CDR1 reads SNHLY; CDR2 reads FYNNEI. This CDR3 is 14 amino acids long. V was cut by 8 bases and J by 5 bases, with 17 bases left in between. CDR3 nucleotide sequence: TGTGCCAGCGTGTTTTTGTCAGGCGGAGATACGCAGTATTTT. This translates into CASVFLSGGDTQYF.

As to this clonotype: A read error may explain this, as a much larger clone is one base away. The chain couples TRBV27 to TRBJ2-7; 8 positions agree with TRBD2. The CDR3 loop spans 16 amino acids. Germline V gene sequence: CDR1 MNHEY, CDR2 SMNVEV (reference sequence). CDR3 in amino acids: CAISFSSGWAVYEQYF. The CDR3 nucleotides read TGTGCCATCAGTTTTTCTAGCGGGTGGGCGGTCTACGAGCAGTACTTC.

The chain joins TRBV3-1 to TRBJ2-1, with a weak D call TRBD2 (7 bases). From germline, CDR1 is LGHDT and CDR2 YNNKEL (reference sequence). The length of the CDR3 is 15 residues. Trimming cost V 0 bases and J 5 bases, with 11 bases left between them. CDR3 protein: CASSQDGGANNEQFF. CDR3 bases: TGTGCCAGCAGCCAAGATGGGGGGGCAAACAATGAGCAGTTCTTC.

This clonotype was seen many times. This chain uses TRBV4-1 with TRBJ2-7; 11 bases fit TRBD1. The CDR3 has 16 amino acids. Trimming at V came to 4 bases and at J to 2 bases, leaving 7 bases not matched to a gene. Germline values: CDR1 MGHRA, CDR2 YSYEKL. CDR3 nucleotides: TGCGCCAGCAGCCGGGGACAGGGGGTTACCGCCTACGAGCAGTACTTC. This sequence encodes CASSRGQGVTAYEQYF.

This clonotype was counted at least ten times. V is TRBV2 and J is TRBJ2-5; 10 bases match TRBD2. CDR3 size: 14 residues. The germline V gene encodes CDR1 SNHLY and CDR2 FYNNEI. The junction had 7 bases not matched to a gene; V was cut back by 7 bases and J by 5 bases. CDR3 nucleotides: TGTGCCAGCACTCCGGGACTAGCGTTCGAGACCCAGTACTTC. Protein sequence: CASTPGLAFETQYF.

This clonotype occurred many times. The chain has TRBV9 and TRBJ2-3, with 11 positions matching TRBD2. This CDR3 is built from 17 residues. Per the germline V gene, CDR1 is SGDLS and CDR2 is YYNGEE. Trimming took 6 bases from V and 5 from J; bases not matched to a gene: 14. CDR3 DNA sequence: TGTGCCAGCACCACCGGAACTAGCGGGAGAACTGGAGATACGCAGTATTTT. Translation: CASTTGTSGRTGDTQYF.

Many counts were recorded for this clonotype. The rearrangement links TRBV12-3 or TRBV12-4 to TRBJ1-1; D may be TRBD1 (5 bases). The CDR3 length is 14 residues. V was trimmed by 6 bases and J by 10 bases, leaving 21 bases between them. DNA of the CDR3: TGTGCCAGCAGGTCGGGACGTTCGGAACAACGAGCTTTCTTT. Translated, it gives CASRSGRSEQRAFF.

The chain recombines TRBV7-8 with TRBJ2-7; no firm D call. The CDR3 extends over 14 amino acids. The V gene lost 3 bases and the J gene lost 1 base, with 10 bases spanning the gap. From germline, CDR1 is SGHVS and CDR2 FQNEAQ. The CDR3 coding sequence is TGTGCCAGCAGCTTTTCGCCCAGGTCCTACGAGCAGTACTTC. This codes for CASSFSPRSYEQYF.

This clonotype was counted at least ten times. The chain employs TRBV11-2 and TRBJ2-3; D may be TRBD1 or TRBD2 (5 bases each). This CDR3 spans 15 amino acids. Germline V gives CDR1 SGHAT, CDR2 FQNNGV. V dropped 1 base and J dropped 2 bases, with 10 bases sitting between them. The CDR3 reads CASSLAGRTTDTQYF. The CDR3 DNA reads TGTGCCAGCAGCTTAGCGGGACGGACCACAGATACGCAGTATTTT.

The chain links TRBV27 to TRBJ2-3, with D tentatively TRBD2 (6 bases). The CDR3 sequence is 14 residues long. CDR1 is MNHEY, CDR2 SMNVEV, per germline (reference sequence). Trimming left V 3 bases short and J 8 bases short, with 15 bases between. CDR3 in amino acids: CASSFFHRRGTQYF. The CDR3 bases are TGTGCCAGCAGTTTTTTCCACCGGCGGGGTACGCAGTATTTT.

In the case of this clonotype: A much more abundant neighbour one base away suggests this may be a read error. The chain joins TRBV20-1 to TRBJ1-6; tentatively, D is TRBD1 (5 bases). V dropped 2 bases and J dropped 9 bases, with 8 bases sitting between them. Germline V CDR1 and CDR2: DFQATT, SNEGSKA (reference sequence). The CDR3 is 12 amino acids. CDR3 coding DNA: TGCAGTGCTAGACCAGGGAGTTCACCCCTCCACTTT. Residues: CSARPGSSPLHF.

This clonotype was counted many times. The chain combines TRBV28 with TRBJ1-1, with a tentative D call TRBD1 (5 bases). Germline V lookup: CDR1 MDHEN, CDR2 SYDVKM. The CDR3 spans 16 residues. The V gene lost 2 bases and the J gene lost 4 bases, with 17 bases spanning the gap. The CDR3 nucleotides are TGTGCCAGCAGTTTACGAGGGGCCGTACGGGGCACTGAAGCTTTCTTT. Protein product: CASSLRGAVRGTEAFF.

Many counts were recorded for this clonotype. This chain links TRBV4-1 with TRBJ2-1; 9 bases line up with TRBD2. V was pared by 1 base and J by 5 bases, with 9 bases of the junction left unmatched. Germline V gene lookup returns CDR1 MGHRA and CDR2 YSYEKL. This CDR3 spans 17 amino acids. The CDR3 reads CASSQGLVAGVNNEQFF. The DNA for the CDR3 is TGCGCCAGCAGCCAAGGATTAGTAGCGGGAGTTAACAATGAGCAGTTCTTC.

In its sample, this clonotype was seen many times. The chain has TRBV6-5 and TRBJ2-7; D tentatively reads TRBD1 or TRBD2 (5 bases each). From germline, CDR1 is MNHEY and CDR2 SVGAGI. Trimming stripped 2 bases from V and 4 bases from J, with 15 bases between. The CDR3 extends over 15 amino acids. CDR3 sequence reads: CASSYRRQGAYEQYF. CDR3 nucleotide sequence: TGTGCCAGCAGTTACCGTAGGCAGGGAGCGTACGAGCAGTACTTC.

This clonotype showed up just a few times. This chain joins TRBV5-6 and TRBJ1-2; a possible D gene is TRBD1 (6 bases). The length of the CDR3 is 14 residues. V lost 9 bases and J 4 bases, leaving 19 bases between the germline ends. The V gene's germline CDR1 is SGHDT and CDR2 YYEEEE. The CDR3 is CATTARGQGYGYTF. The CDR3 coding sequence is TGTGCCACCACCGCGCGGGGGCAGGGCTATGGCTACACCTTC.

The table lists this clonotype with many counts. The CDR3 sequence: CSAAPGGSYQPQHF. The CDR3 region has the DNA TGCAGTGCCGCACCAGGGGGTTCATACCAGCCCCAGCATTTT. This sequence joins TRBV20-1 and TRBJ1-5; 7 bases are shared with TRBD1. Germline CDR1 is DFQATT and CDR2 is SNEGSKA (reference sequence). The CDR3 has 14 residues. Trimming removed 6 bases from V and 7 bases from J; junction bases left unmatched: 12.